This T cell receptor beta chain was sequenced in a study of OX40 agonist ivuxolimab in advanced cancers. As for the study in general: Patients received the agonistic anti-OX40 (CD134) antibody ivuxolimab.

TCRdb's table, derived via immunoSEQ multiplex PCR, lists solely in-frame clones and lacks some. The sample includes approximately 52,000 clones, 85% of them seen just once. Here the sequenced sample was CD4+ or CD8+ T cells sorted from blood, taken in a trial of the OX40 agonist ivuxolimab. This sequence originates from an adult with an advanced solid tumor such as melanoma, head and neck, liver or kidney cancer.

CDR3 in amino acids: CASSLLGTGAYEQYF. Written as DNA, the CDR3 is TGCGCCAGCAGCCTACTAGGGACAGGGGCCTACGAGCAGTACTTC. V is TRBV4-1 and J is TRBJ2-7; 10 nucleotides match TRBD1. The length of the CDR3 is 15 residues. V dropped 4 bases and J dropped 2; count of bases not matched to a gene: 5. Germline V gene data show CDR1 as MGHRA and CDR2 as YSYEKL.